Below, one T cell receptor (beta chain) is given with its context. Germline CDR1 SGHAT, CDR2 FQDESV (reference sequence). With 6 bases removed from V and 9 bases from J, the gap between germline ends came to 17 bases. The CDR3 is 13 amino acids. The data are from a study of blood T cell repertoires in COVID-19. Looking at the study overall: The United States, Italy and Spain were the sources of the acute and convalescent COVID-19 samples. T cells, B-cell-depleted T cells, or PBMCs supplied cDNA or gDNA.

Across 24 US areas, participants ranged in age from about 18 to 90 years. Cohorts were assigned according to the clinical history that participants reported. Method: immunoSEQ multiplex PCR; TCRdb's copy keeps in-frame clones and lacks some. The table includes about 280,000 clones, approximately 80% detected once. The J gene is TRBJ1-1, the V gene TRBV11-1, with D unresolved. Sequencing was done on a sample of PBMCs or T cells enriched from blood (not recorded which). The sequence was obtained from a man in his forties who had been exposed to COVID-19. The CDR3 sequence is CASSIVDSAKAFF. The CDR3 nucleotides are TGTGCCAGCAGTATTGTGGACTCGGCAAAAGCTTTCTTT.